The 27 T cell receptor beta chains given below trace back to one sample, sequenced in a study of TIL therapy for anti-PD-1-resistant metastatic lung cancer. Time point given: pre-treatment sample, taken before nivolumab and TIL therapy. The immunoSEQ assay was v3. The method was immunoSEQ multiplex PCR; TCRdb's version includes in-frame clones alone and lacks a portion of them. Of more than 35,000 clones in the sample, roughly 80% were seen once. Sequenced here: blood, sampled at baseline. These receptors all stem from a person aged 25 to 80 with non-small cell lung cancer.

The V gene is TRBV9, the J gene TRBJ2-2, with unresolved D. Germline values: CDR1 SGDLS, CDR2 YYNGEE. V lost 1 base, J lost 0 bases, and 10 bases lay in between. The CDR3 runs 16 residues. The CDR3 DNA follows: TGTGCCAGCAGCGTAAACCCGGCGTCGAACACCGGGGAGCTGTTTTTT. Translation: CASSVNPASNTGELFF. The full variable domain, with the rest looked up from reference TRBV9 and TRBJ2-2, is DSGVTQTPKHLITATGQRVTLRCSPRSGDLSVYWYQQSLDQGLQFLIQYYNGEERAKGNILERFSAQQFPDLHSELNLSSLELGDSALYFCASSVNPASNTGELFFGEGSRLTVL.

A few counts support this clone. The V call is TRBV11-1, the J call TRBJ1-2; no clear D. Germline loops: CDR1 SGHAT, CDR2 FQDESV (reference sequence). The V and J ends lost 4 bases and 0 bases respectively, with 18 bases between them. The CDR3 runs 17 residues. The CDR3 reads CASSSRDGEGANYGYTF. CDR3 bases: TGTGCCAGCAGCTCACGTGATGGGGAGGGAGCTAACTATGGCTACACCTTC.

The gene calls are TRBV5-1 and TRBJ2-1, with 8 bases lining up with TRBD2. Germline V lookup: CDR1 SGHRS, CDR2 YFSETQ. This CDR3 contains 14 residues. Germline trimming cut 4 bases from V and 6 bases from J; bases unmatched to any gene: 6. CDR3 coding DNA: TGCGCCAGCAGCCCATTAACTAGCGGCAATGAGCAGTTCTTC. It encodes CASSPLTSGNEQFF.

There are a few counts of this clone. V usage is TRBV2 and J usage is TRBJ1-1, with TRBD1 matching 8 bases. Per germline, CDR1 SNHLY and CDR2 FYNNEI. This CDR3 spans 14 amino acids. J was trimmed by 5 bases and V by 7 bases; bases with no gene match: 9. The chain's CDR3 is CASIGRTGKTEAFF. In DNA, the CDR3 is TGTGCCAGCATAGGTAGGACAGGGAAGACTGAAGCTTTCTTT.

The chain uses TRBV9 and TRBJ2-2, with unresolved D. Per germline, CDR1 SGDLS and CDR2 YYNGEE. This CDR3 region has 17 residues. Trimming pared 4 bases from V and 0 bases from J, leaving 16 bases between. CDR3 region: CASSTRRNNANTGELFF. For the CDR3, the DNA is TGTGCCAGCAGCACACGACGGAATAACGCGAACACCGGGGAGCTGTTTTTT.

The chain employs TRBV15 and TRBJ1-3; D gene ambiguous. This CDR3 region has 16 residues. Deletions cut 4 bases from V and 0 bases from J, with 13 bases between. Germline loops: CDR1 LNHNV, CDR2 YYDKDF (reference sequence). The CDR3 DNA sequence: TGTGCCACCAGCAACAGACGGCAGTTCTCTGGAAACACCATATATTTT. It encodes CATSNRRQFSGNTIYF.

This clone showed up just a few times. In DNA, the CDR3 is TGTGCCTGGAGCCCCTGGGAAGCGTCTAACTATGGCTACACCTTC. Translated, it gives CAWSPWEASNYGYTF. The chain employs TRBV30 and TRBJ1-2, with D hard to call. V shed 3 bases and J shed 0 bases, with 14 bases lying between them. The germline CDR1 and CDR2 sequences are GTSNPN and SVGIG (reference sequence). The CDR3 has 15 residues.

The chain recombines TRBV7-2 with TRBJ1-1; tentative D call: TRBD1 (5 bases). Trimming removed 5 bases from V and 2 bases from J, with 12 bases in between. This CDR3 is built from 14 residues. Germline CDR1 is SGHTA and CDR2 is FQGNSA. DNA of the CDR3: TGTGCCAGCAGCCGCGACAGCCGAAACACTGAAGCTTTCTTT. Translation: CASSRDSRNTEAFF.

The rearrangement links TRBV21-1 to TRBJ2-3. TRBV21-1 is termed a pseudogene. The CDR3 is 14 amino acids. The CDR3 DNA follows: TGTGCCAGCCCGAGGGACGGGGTCACAGATACGCAGTATTTT. Protein: CASPRDGVTDTQYF.

The sample holds a few counts of this clone. The chain joins TRBV2 to TRBJ1-4; D is unclear. Germline V gives CDR1 SNHLY, CDR2 FYNNEI. This CDR3 has 14 amino acids. Trimming stripped 8 bases from V and 0 bases from J, with 10 bases between. CDR3: CASVFSSTNEKLFF. CDR3 nucleotides: TGTGCCAGCGTATTCTCTTCAACTAATGAAAAACTGTTTTTT.

CDR3 protein: CASNRQGEILSQETQYF. The DNA for the CDR3 is TGTGCCAGCAACAGACAGGGGGAAATCCTTAGTCAAGAGACCCAGTACTTC. The chain joins TRBV5-4 to TRBJ2-5; 9 bases map to TRBD1. With V trimmed by 6 bases and J by 2 bases, 14 bases remained unmatched. This CDR3 region has 17 residues. Germline CDR1 SGHNT, CDR2 YYREEE (reference sequence).

The chain couples TRBV11-2 to TRBJ1-1; 7 bases map to TRBD1. Losses at the gene ends were 3 bases for V and 1 base for J; bases not matched to a gene: 5. The CDR3 extends over 15 amino acids. CDR1 is SGHAT and CDR2 is FQNNGV in the germline V gene. The CDR3 DNA follows: TGTGCCAGCAGCTTCACGGGACAGACGAACACTGAAGCTTTCTTT. Residues: CASSFTGQTNTEAFF.

The chain combines TRBV19 with TRBJ2-7; maybe TRBD1 (5 bases). The CDR3 loop spans 12 amino acids. V lost 4 bases, J lost 3 bases, and 7 bases lay in between. Germline V gene lookup returns CDR1 LNHDA and CDR2 SQIVND (reference sequence). CDR3 residues: CASSKTGYEQYF. The CDR3 DNA reads TGTGCCAGTAGTAAAACAGGCTACGAGCAGTACTTC.

This rearrangement joins TRBV4-3 to TRBJ1-4, with 7 bases identical to TRBD1. The ends lost 4 bases at V and 0 bases at J; junction bases unmatched: 11. Per germline, CDR1 LGHNA and CDR2 YSLEER. This CDR3 is built from 18 residues. The CDR3 sequence: CASSLGGPGRSTNEKLFF. Written as DNA, the CDR3 is TGCGCCAGCAGCCTAGGGGGCCCAGGGAGATCAACTAATGAAAAACTGTTTTTT.

The gene calls are TRBV19 and TRBJ2-1; no definite D call. Per germline, CDR1 LNHDA and CDR2 SQIVND (reference sequence). With 6 bases removed from V and 0 bases from J, the gap between germline ends came to 12 bases. The CDR3 is 15 residues long. Here the CDR3 DNA reads TGTGCCAGTAGCGTGACTCCCAGCTCCTACAATGAGCAGTTCTTC. Translated, it gives CASSVTPSSYNEQFF.

This clone has only a few counts. The V call is TRBV29-1, the J call TRBJ2-1; 9 bases agree with TRBD2. There are 14 residues in the CDR3. V lost 7 bases and J lost 3; bases outside the gene matches: 7. Germline V gene lookup returns CDR1 SQVTM and CDR2 ANQGSEA. The CDR3 sequence: CSATASGNYNEQFF. Written as DNA, the CDR3 is TGCAGCGCCACCGCTAGCGGGAACTACAATGAGCAGTTCTTC.

This chain connects TRBV2 to TRBJ1-2, with 7 bases lining up with TRBD1. The V and J ends lost 6 bases and 0 bases, in that order; junction bases with no gene match: 7. The CDR3 covers 15 residues. Looked up from germline, CDR1 is SNHLY and CDR2 is FYNNEI. The CDR3 here is CASSYTGESNYGYTF. The CDR3 region has the DNA TGTGCCAGCAGCTACACAGGGGAATCTAACTATGGCTACACCTTC.

The V and J genes are TRBV27 and TRBJ2-1; D is undetermined. The germline V gene encodes CDR1 MNHEY and CDR2 SMNVEV (reference sequence). V lost 6 bases and J 5 bases, leaving 11 bases between the germline ends. This CDR3 spans 13 amino acids. CDR3 amino acids: CASSHDRNNEQFF. Written as DNA, the CDR3 is TGTGCCAGCAGCCATGACCGGAACAATGAGCAGTTCTTC.

Here the CDR3 reads CASSPRRGTDTQYF. The CDR3 bases are TGTGCCAGCAGCCCGCGTCGGGGCACAGATACGCAGTATTTT. J is TRBJ2-3 and V is TRBV7-2; D is unclear. Germline CDR1 is SGHTA and CDR2 is FQGNSA. V was cut by 5 bases and J by 1 base, with 10 bases left in between. The CDR3 is made up of 14 amino acids.

CDR3 in amino acids: CASSTPFGLAGISETQYF. CDR3 sequence (DNA): TGTGCCAGCAGCACACCCTTCGGGCTAGCGGGGATTTCAGAGACCCAGTACTTC. The V call is TRBV7-2, the J call TRBJ2-5, with 9 bases identical to TRBD2. Trimming at V came to 5 bases and at J to 4 bases, leaving 17 bases not matched to a gene. CDR3 size: 18 residues. Germline CDR1 reads SGHTA; CDR2 reads FQGNSA.

About this clone: Other DNA variants within this sample encode the same CDR3. V gene TRBV29-1 combines with J gene TRBJ2-1; perhaps TRBD2 as D (5 bases). Per germline, CDR1 SQVTM and CDR2 ANQGSEA. The CDR3 spans 12 residues. The DNA of the CDR3 is TGCAGGTCACGGGGAACCGGTAATGAGCAGTTCTTC. Protein product: CRSRGTGNEQFF.

The chain combines TRBV4-2 with TRBJ2-7; D remains unclear. From germline, CDR1 is LGHNA and CDR2 YNFKEQ. The CDR3 spans 13 residues. Deletions cut 4 bases from V and 4 bases from J, with 11 bases between. CDR3 loop: CASSPPGDYEQYF. The CDR3 region has the DNA TGTGCCAGCAGCCCGCCTGGGGATTACGAGCAGTACTTC.

The chain links TRBV5-1 to TRBJ1-1; 7 bases fit TRBD1. CDR3 size: 16 residues. V shed 3 bases and J 2 bases; nucleotides not matched to a gene: 10. Germline assignment: CDR1 SGHRS and CDR2 YFSETQ. The CDR3 DNA reads as TGCGCCAGCAGCTCGATAGGGGGCCGCTCCAACACTGAAGCTTTCTTT. Protein: CASSSIGGRSNTEAFF.

This clone was picked up one time. This chain uses TRBV5-4 with TRBJ1-4; D uncertain. Germline loops: CDR1 SGHNT, CDR2 YYREEE (reference sequence). The CDR3 runs to 16 residues. Trimming cost V 2 bases and J 4 bases, with 15 bases left between them. In nucleotides, the CDR3 is TGTGCCAGCAGCTTCGGGCCGATCGCGATTAATGAAAAACTGTTTTTT. Translated: CASSFGPIAINEKLFF.

This clone was detected once. The rearrangement uses TRBV5-4 and TRBJ2-5; 7 nucleotides line up with TRBD2. The CDR3 totals 15 residues. CDR1 and CDR2 (germline): SGHNT, YYREEE (reference sequence). Unmatched junction bases numbered 6, after V lost 0 bases and J lost 4 bases. CDR3 in amino acids: CASSLGRGRGETQYF. The CDR3 DNA reads TGTGCCAGCAGCTTGGGTCGTGGGAGGGGAGAGACCCAGTACTTC.

V and J are TRBV21-1 and TRBJ1-5; the tabulated D call, TRBD1, remains unverified against the DNA. TRBV21-1 is designated a pseudogene. This CDR3 is built from 18 residues. DNA of the CDR3: TGTGCCAGCAGCAAGAACAGGGTCGAGAATCTTAGCAATCAGCCCCAGCATTTT. Protein product: CASSKNRVENLSNQPQHF.

CDR3 sequence reads: CASSRLAGGSEQFF. The CDR3, as DNA: TGTGCCAGCAGTCGACTAGCGGGGGGGAGTGAGCAGTTCTTC. The V call is TRBV4-2, the J call TRBJ2-1; TRBD2 aligns across 14 bases. CDR3 length: 14 residues. The V and J ends lost 6 bases and 9 bases, in that order; junction bases with no gene match: 4. Germline lookup yields CDR1 LGHNA and CDR2 YNFKEQ.